Below, one T cell receptor beta chain is given with its context. The antigen remains undetermined. The CDR3 has 13 residues. V was shortened by 3 bases and J by 2 bases, with 9 bases between the two germline ends. In germline, CDR1 is SQVTM, CDR2 ANQGSEA. Study conclusions and caveats: Greatest tumor Treg TCR overlap was with tumor naive CD4+ cells. Tumor memory CD4+ T cell TCR gene usage clustered with blood and lymph node memory CD4+ cells and lymph node naive CD4+ cells.

Semi-nested PCR with Nested Universal Primer A followed constant-region reverse priming of full-length variable regions. A single record per CDR3 protein comes from TCRdb applying MiXCR to the 5' RACE reads. The sample lists roughly 40,000 distinct CDR3 sequences, less than 35% occurring once. The sequence derives from a female donor with breast cancer. The sequencing input was memory CD4+ T cells sorted from a lymph node. As to subset: memory CD4+ T cells, CD4+CD45RO+CD25-. V and J are TRBV29-1 and TRBJ2-3; D not certain. The CDR3 nucleotides read TGCAGCGTTGATAGGTTTAACACAGATACGCAGTATTTT. This translates into CSVDRFNTDTQYF.